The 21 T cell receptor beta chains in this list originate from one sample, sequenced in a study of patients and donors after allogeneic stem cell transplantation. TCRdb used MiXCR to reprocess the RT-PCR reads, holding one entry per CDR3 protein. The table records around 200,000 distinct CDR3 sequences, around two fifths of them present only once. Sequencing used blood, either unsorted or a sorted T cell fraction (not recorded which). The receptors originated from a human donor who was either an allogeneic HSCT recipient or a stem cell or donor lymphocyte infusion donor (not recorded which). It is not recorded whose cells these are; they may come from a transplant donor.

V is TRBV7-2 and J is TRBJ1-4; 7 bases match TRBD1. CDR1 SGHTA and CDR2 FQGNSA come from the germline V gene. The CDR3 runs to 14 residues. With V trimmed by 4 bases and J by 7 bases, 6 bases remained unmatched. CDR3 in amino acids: CASSSQGGGEKLFF. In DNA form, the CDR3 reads TGTGCCAGCAGCTCCCAGGGGGGAGGTGAAAAACTGTTTTTT.

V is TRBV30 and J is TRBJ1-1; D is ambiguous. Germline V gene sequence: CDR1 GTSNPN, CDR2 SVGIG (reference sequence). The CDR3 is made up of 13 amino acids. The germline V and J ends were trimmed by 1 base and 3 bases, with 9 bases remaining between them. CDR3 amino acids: CAWSALGYTEAFF. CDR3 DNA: TGTGCCTGGAGTGCCTTGGGGTACACTGAAGCTTTCTTT.

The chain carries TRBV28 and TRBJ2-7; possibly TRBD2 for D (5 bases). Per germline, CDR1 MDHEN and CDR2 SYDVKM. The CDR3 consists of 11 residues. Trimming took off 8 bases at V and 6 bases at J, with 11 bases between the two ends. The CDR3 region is CASWERGEQYF. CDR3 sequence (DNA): TGTGCCAGCTGGGAGCGAGGCGAGCAGTACTTC.

The CDR3 coding sequence is TGTGCCAGCAGCCAAGCTGGGACAGGCGACTATGGCTACACCTTC. Translation gives CASSQAGTGDYGYTF. The gene calls are TRBV4-2 and TRBJ1-2, with TRBD1 matching 8 bases. The CDR3 is made up of 15 amino acids. With V trimmed by 1 base and J by 3 bases, 4 bases remained unmatched. The V gene's germline CDR1 is LGHNA and CDR2 YNFKEQ.

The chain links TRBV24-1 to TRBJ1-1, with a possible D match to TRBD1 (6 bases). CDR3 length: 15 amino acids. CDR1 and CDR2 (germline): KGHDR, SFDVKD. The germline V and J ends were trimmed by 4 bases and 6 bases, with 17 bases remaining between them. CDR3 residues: CATSDLTGPGAEAFF. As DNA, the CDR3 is TGTGCCACCAGTGACCTGACAGGCCCCGGGGCTGAAGCTTTCTTT.

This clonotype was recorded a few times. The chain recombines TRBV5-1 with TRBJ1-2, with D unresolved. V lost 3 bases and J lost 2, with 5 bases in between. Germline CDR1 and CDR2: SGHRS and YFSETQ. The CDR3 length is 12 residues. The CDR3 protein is CASSSTNYGYTF. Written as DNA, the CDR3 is TGCGCCAGCAGCTCGACGAACTATGGCTACACCTTC.

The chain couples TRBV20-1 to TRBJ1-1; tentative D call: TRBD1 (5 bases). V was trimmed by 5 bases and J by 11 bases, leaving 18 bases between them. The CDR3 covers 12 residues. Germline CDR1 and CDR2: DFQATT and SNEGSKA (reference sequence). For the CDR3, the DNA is TGCAGTGCTCCCCGGGACGGACGAGAGGCTTTCTTT. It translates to CSAPRDGREAFF.

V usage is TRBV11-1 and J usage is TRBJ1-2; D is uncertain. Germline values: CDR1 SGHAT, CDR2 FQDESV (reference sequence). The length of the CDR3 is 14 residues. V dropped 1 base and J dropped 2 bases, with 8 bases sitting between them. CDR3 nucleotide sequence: TGTGCCAGCAGCTTAGATTCCTGGAACTATGGCTACACCTTC. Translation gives CASSLDSWNYGYTF.

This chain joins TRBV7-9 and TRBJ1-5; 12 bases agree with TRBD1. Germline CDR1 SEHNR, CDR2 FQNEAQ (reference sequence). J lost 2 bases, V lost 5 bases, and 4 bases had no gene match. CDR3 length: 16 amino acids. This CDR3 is CASSPGTGGRNQPQHF. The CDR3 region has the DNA TGTGCCAGCAGCCCCGGGACAGGGGGCCGCAATCAGCCCCAGCATTTT.

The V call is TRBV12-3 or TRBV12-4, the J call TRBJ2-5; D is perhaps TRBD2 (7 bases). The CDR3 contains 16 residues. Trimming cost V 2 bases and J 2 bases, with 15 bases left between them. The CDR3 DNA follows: TGTGCCAGCAGTTTATCCGGGGGGCCGGAACAAGAGACCCAGTACTTC. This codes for CASSLSGGPEQETQYF.

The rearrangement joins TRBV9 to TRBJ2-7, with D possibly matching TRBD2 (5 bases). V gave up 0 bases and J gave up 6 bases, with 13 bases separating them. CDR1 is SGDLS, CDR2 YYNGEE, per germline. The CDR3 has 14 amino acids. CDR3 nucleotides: TGTGCCAGCAGCGTAGCGGGGAAGTCGGGCGAGCAGTACTTC. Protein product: CASSVAGKSGEQYF.

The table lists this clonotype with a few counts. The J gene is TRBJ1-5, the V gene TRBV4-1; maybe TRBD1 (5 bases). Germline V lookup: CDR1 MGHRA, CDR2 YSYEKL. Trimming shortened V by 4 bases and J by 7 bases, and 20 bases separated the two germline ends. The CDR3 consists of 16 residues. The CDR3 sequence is CASSLRDGRTGQPQHF. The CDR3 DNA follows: TGCGCCAGCAGCCTAAGGGACGGTCGGACTGGGCAGCCCCAGCATTTT.

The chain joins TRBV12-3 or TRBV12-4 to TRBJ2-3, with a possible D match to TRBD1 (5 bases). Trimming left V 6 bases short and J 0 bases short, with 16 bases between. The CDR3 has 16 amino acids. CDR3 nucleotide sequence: TGTGCCAGCAGCCCCAGGGTCCTACCTAGCACAGATACGCAGTATTTT. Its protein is CASSPRVLPSTDTQYF.

The CDR3 nucleotides are TGTGCCAGCAGTTACTCGACACCCGACCGGGAGCTGTTTTTT. This codes for CASSYSTPDRELFF. The chain combines TRBV6-2 or TRBV6-3 with TRBJ2-2, with D uncertain. V was trimmed by 0 bases and J by 9 bases, leaving 11 bases between them. This CDR3 contains 14 residues. Germline assignment: CDR1 MNHEY and CDR2 SVGEGT.

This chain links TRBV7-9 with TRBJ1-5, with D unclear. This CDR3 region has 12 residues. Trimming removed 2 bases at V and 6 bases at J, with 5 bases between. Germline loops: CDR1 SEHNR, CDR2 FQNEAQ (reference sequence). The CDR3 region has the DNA TGTGCCAGCAGCTTACTCGCTCAGCCCCAGCATTTT. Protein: CASSLLAQPQHF.

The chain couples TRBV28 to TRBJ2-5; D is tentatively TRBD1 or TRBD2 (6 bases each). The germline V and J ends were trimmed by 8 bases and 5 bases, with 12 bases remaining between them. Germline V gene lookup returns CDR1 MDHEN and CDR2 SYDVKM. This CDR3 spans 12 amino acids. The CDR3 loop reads CASHRGGETQYF. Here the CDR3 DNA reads TGTGCCAGCCATAGAGGGGGGGAGACCCAGTACTTC.

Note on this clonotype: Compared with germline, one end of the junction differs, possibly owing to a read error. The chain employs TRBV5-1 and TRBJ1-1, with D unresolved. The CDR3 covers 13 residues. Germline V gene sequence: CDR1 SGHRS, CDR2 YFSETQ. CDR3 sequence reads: CASGSTVKTEAFF. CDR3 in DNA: TGCGCCAGCGGCTCGACGGTGAAGACTGAAGCTTTCTTT.

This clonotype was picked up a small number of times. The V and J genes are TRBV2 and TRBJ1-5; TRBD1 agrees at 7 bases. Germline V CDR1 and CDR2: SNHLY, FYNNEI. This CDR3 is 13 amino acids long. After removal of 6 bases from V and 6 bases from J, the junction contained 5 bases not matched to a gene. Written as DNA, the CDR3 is TGTGCCAGCAGGGGGGGGACAGTTCAGCCCCAGCATTTT. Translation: CASRGGTVQPQHF.

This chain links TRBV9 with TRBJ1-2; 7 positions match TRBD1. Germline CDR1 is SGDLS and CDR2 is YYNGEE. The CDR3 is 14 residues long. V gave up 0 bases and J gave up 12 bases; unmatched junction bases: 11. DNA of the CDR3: TGTGCCAGCAGCGTAGCTTCCCGGGACAGCAGAAACACCTTC. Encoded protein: CASSVASRDSRNTF.

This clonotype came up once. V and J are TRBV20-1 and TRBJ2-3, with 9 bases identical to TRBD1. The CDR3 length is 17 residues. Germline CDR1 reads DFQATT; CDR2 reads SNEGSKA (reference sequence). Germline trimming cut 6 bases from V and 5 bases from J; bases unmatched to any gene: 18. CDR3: CSATKWRTGDDLDTQYF. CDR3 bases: TGCAGTGCCACGAAATGGCGGACAGGGGATGACCTAGATACGCAGTATTTT.

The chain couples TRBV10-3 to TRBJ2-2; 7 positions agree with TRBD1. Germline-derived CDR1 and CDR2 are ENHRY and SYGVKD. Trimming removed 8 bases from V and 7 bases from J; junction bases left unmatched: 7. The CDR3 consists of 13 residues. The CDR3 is CAIGDRVGGELFF. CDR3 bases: TGTGCCATCGGCGACAGGGTTGGCGGGGAGCTGTTTTTT.